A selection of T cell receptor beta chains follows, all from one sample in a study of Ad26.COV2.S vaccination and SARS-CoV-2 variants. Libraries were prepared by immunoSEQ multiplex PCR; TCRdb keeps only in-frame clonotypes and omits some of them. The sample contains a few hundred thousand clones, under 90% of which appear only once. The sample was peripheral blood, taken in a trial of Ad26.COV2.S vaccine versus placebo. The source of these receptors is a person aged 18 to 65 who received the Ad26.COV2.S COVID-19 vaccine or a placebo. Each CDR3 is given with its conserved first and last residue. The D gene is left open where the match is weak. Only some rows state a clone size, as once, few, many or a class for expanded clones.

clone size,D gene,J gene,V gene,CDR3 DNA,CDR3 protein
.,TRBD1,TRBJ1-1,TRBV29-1,TGCAGCGGGGTGAGAGACAGGGGGACTGAAGCTTTCTTT,CSGVRDRGTEAFF
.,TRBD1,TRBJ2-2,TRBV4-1,TGCGCCAGCAGCCCCTCTCCCGGGACAGTTGGGACCGGGGAGCTGTTTTTT,CASSPSPGTVGTGELFF
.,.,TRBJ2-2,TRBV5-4,TGTGCCAGCAGCCCTTGGGACGGTCTGAACACCGGGGAGCTGTTTTTT,CASSPWDGLNTGELFF
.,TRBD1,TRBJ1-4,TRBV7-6,TGTGCCAGCAGCACCCGACAGGGTAGGGCTAATGAAAAACTGTTTTTT,CASSTRQGRANEKLFF
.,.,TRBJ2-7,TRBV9,TGTGCCAGCAGCGTGGGCGTAAACTCCTACGAGCAGTACTTC,CASSVGVNSYEQYF
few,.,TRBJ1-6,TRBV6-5,TGTGCCAGCAGAACCTCGACGGGATTACCCCTCCACTTT,CASRTSTGLPLHF
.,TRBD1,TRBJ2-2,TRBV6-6,TGTGCCAGCAGTTATACTAGACAGGGGAAAAGCGGGGAGCTGTTTTTT,CASSYTRQGKSGELFF
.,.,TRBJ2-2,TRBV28,TGTGCCAGCAGCCTGGGACACAGATCTTACACCGGGGAGCTGTTTTTT,CASSLGHRSYTGELFF
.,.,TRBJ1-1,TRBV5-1,TGCGCCAGCAGCGGAACAGGTATGGCCACTGAAGCTTTCTTT,CASSGTGMATEAFF
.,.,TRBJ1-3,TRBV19,TGTGCCAGTAGTATAGATACAGGACGGCGCTCTGGAAACACCATATATTTT,CASSIDTGRRSGNTIYF
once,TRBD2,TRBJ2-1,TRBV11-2,TGTGCCAGCAGCTTCCCGAGGCTAGCGGACTACAATGAGCAGTTCTTC,CASSFPRLADYNEQFF
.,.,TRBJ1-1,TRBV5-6,TGTGCCAGCAGCTTTGTCGGGAACACTGAAGCTTTCTTT,CASSFVGNTEAFF
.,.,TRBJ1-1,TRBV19,TGTGCCAGTAGAGAAGGGACAACGAGCTTGAACACTGAAGCTTTCTTT,CASREGTTSLNTEAFF
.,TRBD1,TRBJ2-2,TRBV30,TGTGCCTGGGGACAGGGGCCGGGGACCGGGGAGCTGTTTTTT,CAWGQGPGTGELFF
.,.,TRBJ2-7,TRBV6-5,TGTGCCAGCAGTCCCCGGGGAGTAGTGTACGAGCAGTACTTC,CASSPRGVVYEQYF
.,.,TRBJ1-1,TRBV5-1,TGCGCCAGCAGCTCCACCTGGCGCCCGAGTACTGAAGCTTTCTTT,CASSSTWRPSTEAFF
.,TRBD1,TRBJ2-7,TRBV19,TGTGCCAGTAGGCCAATCGGGGACAGCTACGAGCAGTACTTC,CASRPIGDSYEQYF
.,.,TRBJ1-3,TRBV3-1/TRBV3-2,TGTGCCAGCAGCCTTTACCGAGGGGTCAGAAACACCATATATTTT,CASSLYRGVRNTIYF
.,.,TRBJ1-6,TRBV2,TGTGCCAGCCTTGGGAGTCACGCCAATTCACCCCTCCACTTT,CASLGSHANSPLHF
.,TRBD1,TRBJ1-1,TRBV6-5,TGTGCCAGCCGTTATCTCAGGGGGCCCCCGGGGACTGAAGCTTTCTTT,CASRYLRGPPGTEAFF
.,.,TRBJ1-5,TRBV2,TGTGCCAGCAAACAATCGTGGACGGCCTCAGCCCAGCATTTT,CASKQSWTASAQHF
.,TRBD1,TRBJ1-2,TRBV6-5,TGTGCCGGCTATCGGACAGGAATAGCGAACTATGGCTACACCTTC,CAGYRTGIANYGYTF
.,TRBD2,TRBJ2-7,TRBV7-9,TGTGCCAGCAGCCTTGGGACTAGCGGGAGCTTTCCCTCCTACGAGCAGTACTTC,CASSLGTSGSFPSYEQYF
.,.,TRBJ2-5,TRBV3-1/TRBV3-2,TGTGCCAGCAGCCAAGACGGGACTCGTAGAGAGACCCAGTACTTC,CASSQDGTRRETQYF
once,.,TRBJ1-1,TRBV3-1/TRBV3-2,TGTGCCAGCAGCCGATTCCGGGACCCAGTTGTTGATGTGGACACTGAAGCTTTCTTT,CASSRFRDPVVDVDTEAFF